This T cell receptor (beta chain) is drawn from a study of tumor-infiltrating lymphocytes in localized non-small cell lung cancer. Study information: Several tumor histologies, both smoking statuses, and some post-neoadjuvant chemotherapy samples were included. Study-level findings and limits: Each assay used a separate piece of the same tissue.

J was trimmed by 5 bases and V by 1 base; bases with no gene match: 8. Germline V lookup: CDR1 SEHNR, CDR2 FQNEAQ (reference sequence). This CDR3 is 15 amino acids long. TCRdb's table, derived via immunoSEQ multiplex PCR, lists solely in-frame clones and lacks some. The sample lists some 11,000 clones; more than 75% were seen once. Notes on this clone: Its matching antigen is unknown.

The source material was uninvolved lung tissue not adjacent to the tumor. The J gene is TRBJ2-7, the V gene TRBV7-9, with TRBD2 matching 7 bases. The receptor was derived from a human donor with non-small cell lung cancer. This chain's CDR3 is CASSLVGGVPDEQYF. The CDR3 region has the DNA TGTGCCAGCAGCTTAGTTGGGGGGGTTCCTGACGAGCAGTACTTC.